This T cell receptor beta chain was obtained from a study of lymphopenia after photon versus proton radiotherapy. Findings of the study overall: Survival link was tested only in deceased patients; proton benefit remains a possibility. After lymphocyte nadir, photon-treated repertoires showed oligoclonal expansion, especially CD8+ Temra. Relative stability marked proton patients; photon patients lost diversity and naive cells. Post-nadir TCR diversity decline inversely tracked overall survival among those who died.

Here immunoSEQ multiplex PCR was the method, and the copy in TCRdb shows in-frame clones only, minus some. Of roughly 32,000 clones in the sample, around 94% are singletons; the top ten hold around 0.7%. Comments on this clone: Antigen specificity is unknown.

Between the trimmed V and J ends, which lost 5 bases and 5 bases, there was a span of 15 bases. The CDR3 loop spans 14 amino acids. The germline CDR1 and CDR2 sequences are SQVTM and ANQGSEA. This chain uses TRBV29-1 with TRBJ1-4, with D uncertain. Sequenced here: peripheral blood, sampled from a patient treated with photon-based radiotherapy. This TCR derives from a woman between 45 and 65 years old with cholangiocarcinoma. CDR3: CSVYSGDLNEKLFF. Written as DNA, the CDR3 is TGCAGCGTTTACTCAGGAGATCTGAATGAAAAACTGTTTTTT.